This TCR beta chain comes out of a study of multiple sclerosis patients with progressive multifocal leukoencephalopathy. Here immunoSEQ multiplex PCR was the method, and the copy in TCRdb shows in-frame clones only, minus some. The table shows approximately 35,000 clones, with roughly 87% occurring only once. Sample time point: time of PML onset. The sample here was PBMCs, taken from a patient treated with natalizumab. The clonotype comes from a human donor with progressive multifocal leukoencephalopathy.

CDR3 bases: TGTGCCAGTAGTAGGACAGGTGTGAACACTGAAGCTTTCTTT. As protein: CASSRTGVNTEAFF. The chain recombines TRBV19 with TRBJ1-1, with TRBD1 identical over 7 bases. V dropped 4 bases and J dropped 0; count of bases not matched to a gene: 2. The CDR3 extends over 14 amino acids. CDR1 and CDR2 from the germline V gene are LNHDA and SQIVND (reference sequence).